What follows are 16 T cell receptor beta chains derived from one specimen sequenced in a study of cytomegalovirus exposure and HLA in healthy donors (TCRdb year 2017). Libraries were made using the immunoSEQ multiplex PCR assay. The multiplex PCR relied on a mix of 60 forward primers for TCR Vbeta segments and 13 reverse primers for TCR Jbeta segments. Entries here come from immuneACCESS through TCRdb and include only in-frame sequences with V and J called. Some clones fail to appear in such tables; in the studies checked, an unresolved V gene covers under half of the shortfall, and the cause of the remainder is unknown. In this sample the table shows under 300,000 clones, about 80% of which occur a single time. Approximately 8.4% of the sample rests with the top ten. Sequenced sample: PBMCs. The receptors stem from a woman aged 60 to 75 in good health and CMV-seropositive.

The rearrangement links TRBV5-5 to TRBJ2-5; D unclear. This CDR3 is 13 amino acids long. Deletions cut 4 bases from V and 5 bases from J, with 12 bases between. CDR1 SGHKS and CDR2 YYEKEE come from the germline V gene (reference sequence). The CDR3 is CASSLVQSETQYF. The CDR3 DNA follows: TGTGCCAGCAGCCTGGTCCAAAGCGAGACCCAGTACTTC.

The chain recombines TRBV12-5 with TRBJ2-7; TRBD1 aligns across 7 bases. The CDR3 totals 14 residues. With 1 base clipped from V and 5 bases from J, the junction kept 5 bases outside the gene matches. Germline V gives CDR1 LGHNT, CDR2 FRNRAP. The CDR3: CASGLGDSGHEQYF. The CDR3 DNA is TGTGCTAGTGGTTTGGGGGACAGTGGCCACGAGCAGTACTTC.

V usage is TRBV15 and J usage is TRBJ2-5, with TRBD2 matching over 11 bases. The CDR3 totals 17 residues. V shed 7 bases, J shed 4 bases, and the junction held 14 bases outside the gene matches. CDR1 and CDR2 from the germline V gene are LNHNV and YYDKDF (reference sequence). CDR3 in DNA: TGTGCCACCACCCCGACTAGCGGGGCCGCAGCGGGAGAGACCCAGTACTTC. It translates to CATTPTSGAAAGETQYF. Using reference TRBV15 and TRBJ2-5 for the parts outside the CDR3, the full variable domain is DAMVIQNPRYQVTQFGKPVTLSCSQTLNHNVMYWYQQKSSQAPKLLFHYYDKDFNNEADTPDNFQSRRPNTSFCFLDIRSPGLGDTAMYLCATTPTSGAAAGETQYFGPGTRLLVL.

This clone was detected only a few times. CDR3 bases: TGTGCCAGCAGCTTAGGCTCGACAGGGGAGACCCAGTACTTC. Its translation: CASSLGSTGETQYF. This chain connects TRBV11-2 to TRBJ2-5, with 7 bases lining up with TRBD1. The germline V gene encodes CDR1 SGHAT and CDR2 FQNNGV. V shed 1 base and J 5 bases; nucleotides not matched to a gene: 4. This CDR3 has 14 residues.

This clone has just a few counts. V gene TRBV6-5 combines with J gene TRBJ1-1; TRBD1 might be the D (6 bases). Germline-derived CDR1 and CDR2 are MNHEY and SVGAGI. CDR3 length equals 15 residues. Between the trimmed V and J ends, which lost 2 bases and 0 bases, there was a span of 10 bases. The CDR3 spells CASSYDRIMNTEAFF. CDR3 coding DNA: TGTGCCAGCAGTTACGACAGGATTATGAACACTGAAGCTTTCTTT.

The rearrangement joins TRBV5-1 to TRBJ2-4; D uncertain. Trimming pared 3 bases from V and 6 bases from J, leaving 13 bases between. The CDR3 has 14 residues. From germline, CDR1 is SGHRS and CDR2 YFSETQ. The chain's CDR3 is CASSYGVELNIQYF. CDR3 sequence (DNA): TGCGCCAGCAGCTATGGCGTGGAGTTAAACATTCAGTACTTC.

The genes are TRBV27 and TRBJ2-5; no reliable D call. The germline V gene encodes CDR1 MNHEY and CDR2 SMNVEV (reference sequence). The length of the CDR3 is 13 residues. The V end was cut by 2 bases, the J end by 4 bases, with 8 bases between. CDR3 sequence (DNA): TGTGCCAGCAGTTTAGATAGCCGAGAGACCCAGTACTTC. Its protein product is CASSLDSRETQYF.

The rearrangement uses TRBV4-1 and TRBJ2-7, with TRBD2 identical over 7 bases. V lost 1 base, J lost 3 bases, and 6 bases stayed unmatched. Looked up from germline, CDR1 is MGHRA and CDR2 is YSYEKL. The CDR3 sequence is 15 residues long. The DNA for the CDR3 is TGCGCCAGCAGCCAAGTGTGGGGGGGGAGCTACGAGCAGTACTTC. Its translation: CASSQVWGGSYEQYF.

DNA for the CDR3: TGCGCCAGCAGCCAAGTGCCTAGTTTTCCCAATGAGCAGTTCTTC. Translated, it gives CASSQVPSFPNEQFF. The rearrangement joins TRBV4-1 to TRBJ2-1; D remains ambiguous. Germline V gene data show CDR1 as MGHRA and CDR2 as YSYEKL. Between the trimmed V and J ends, which lost 1 base and 6 bases, there was a span of 13 bases. The CDR3 has 15 residues.

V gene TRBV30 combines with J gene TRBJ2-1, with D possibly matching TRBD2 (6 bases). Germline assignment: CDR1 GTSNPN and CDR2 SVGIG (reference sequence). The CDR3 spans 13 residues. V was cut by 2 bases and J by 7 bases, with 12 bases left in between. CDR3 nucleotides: TGTGCCTGGAGTCCCGGGACTTGGAATGAGCAGTTCTTC. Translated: CAWSPGTWNEQFF. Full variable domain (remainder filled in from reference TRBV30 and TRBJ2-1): SQTIHQWPATLVQPVGSPLSLECTVEGTSNPNLYWYRQAAGRGLQLLFYSVGIGQISSEVPQNLSASRPQDRQFILSSKKLLLSDSGFYLCAWSPGTWNEQFFGPGTRLTVL.

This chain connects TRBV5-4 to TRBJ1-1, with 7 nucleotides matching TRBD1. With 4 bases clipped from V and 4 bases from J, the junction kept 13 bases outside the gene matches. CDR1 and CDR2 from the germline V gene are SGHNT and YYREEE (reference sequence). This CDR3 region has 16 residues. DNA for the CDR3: TGTGCCAGCAGCCCGGGACAGAGGGGTTACGGCACTGAAGCTTTCTTT. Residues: CASSPGQRGYGTEAFF.

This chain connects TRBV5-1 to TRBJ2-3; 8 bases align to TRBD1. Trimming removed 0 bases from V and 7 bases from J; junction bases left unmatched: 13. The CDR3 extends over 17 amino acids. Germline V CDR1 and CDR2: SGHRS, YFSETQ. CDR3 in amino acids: CASSLEGADRGPYTQYF. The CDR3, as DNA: TGCGCCAGCAGCTTGGAAGGGGCTGACAGGGGACCGTATACGCAGTATTTT.

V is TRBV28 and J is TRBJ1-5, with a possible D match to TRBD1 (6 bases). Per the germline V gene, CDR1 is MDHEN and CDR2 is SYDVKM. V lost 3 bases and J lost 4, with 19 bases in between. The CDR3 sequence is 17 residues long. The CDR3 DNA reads TGTGCCAGCAGTTTTCCACCGGGACAAGTGATTAATCAGCCCCAGCATTTT. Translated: CASSFPPGQVINQPQHF.

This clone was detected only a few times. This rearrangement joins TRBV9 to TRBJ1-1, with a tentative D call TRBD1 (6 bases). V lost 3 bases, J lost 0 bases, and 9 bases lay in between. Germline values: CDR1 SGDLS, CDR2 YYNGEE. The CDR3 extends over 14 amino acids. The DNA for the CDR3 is TGTGCCAGCAGCGCGACAGGAGTGAACACTGAAGCTTTCTTT. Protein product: CASSATGVNTEAFF.

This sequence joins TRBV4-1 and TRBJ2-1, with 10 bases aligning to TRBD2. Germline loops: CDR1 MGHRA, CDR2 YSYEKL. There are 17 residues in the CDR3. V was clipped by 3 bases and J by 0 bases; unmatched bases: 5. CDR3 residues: CASSQGLARSSYNEQFF. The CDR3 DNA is TGCGCCAGCAGCCAGGGACTAGCGCGAAGCTCCTACAATGAGCAGTTCTTC.

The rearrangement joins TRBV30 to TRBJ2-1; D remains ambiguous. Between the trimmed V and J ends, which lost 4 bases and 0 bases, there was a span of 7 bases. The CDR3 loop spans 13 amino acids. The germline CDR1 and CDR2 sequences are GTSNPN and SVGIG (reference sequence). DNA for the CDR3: TGTGCCTGGAAAAGGAGCTCCTACAATGAGCAGTTCTTC. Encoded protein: CAWKRSSYNEQFF.